This entry lists 8 T cell receptor beta chains sequenced from one sample in a study of blood T cell repertoires in COVID-19. Only in-frame clones appear in the TCRdb table, and some are missing; sequencing was by immunoSEQ multiplex PCR. The sample lists over 200,000 clones, over 80% occurring once. The sequenced sample was peripheral blood. The source of these receptors is a man under 40 with COVID-19, enrolled during active disease.

J is TRBJ1-1 and V is TRBV5-4, with TRBD1 as a possible D gene (5 bases). CDR3 length: 13 residues. The V gene lost 7 bases and the J gene lost 5 bases, with 15 bases spanning the gap. Germline V gene lookup returns CDR1 SGHNT and CDR2 YYREEE (reference sequence). The CDR3 nucleotides read TGTGCCAGCCTTCCCTGGGGGGGAACTGAAGCTTTCTTT. Translating gives CASLPWGGTEAFF.

This chain connects TRBV28 to TRBJ1-3, with a weak D call TRBD1 (5 bases). The CDR3 contains 15 residues. Germline CDR1 MDHEN, CDR2 SYDVKM. Trimming left V 6 bases short and J 2 bases short, with 14 bases between. The chain's CDR3 is CASSQMGGAGNTIYF. CDR3 coding DNA: TGTGCCAGCAGCCAGATGGGGGGGGCTGGAAACACCATATATTTT.

The gene calls are TRBV28 and TRBJ2-6; TRBD2 is a possible D gene (5 bases). Per germline, CDR1 MDHEN and CDR2 SYDVKM. Trimming removed 7 bases from V and 0 bases from J, with 10 bases in between. This CDR3 has 15 amino acids. Written as DNA, the CDR3 is TGTGCCAGCAAACCTGGAGGCTCTGGGGCCAACGTCCTGACTTTC. It translates to CASKPGGSGANVLTF.

The chain is built from TRBV2 and TRBJ1-5; 8 nucleotides match TRBD1. This CDR3 has 13 amino acids. Germline values: CDR1 SNHLY, CDR2 FYNNEI. J lost 7 bases, V lost 4 bases, and 3 bases had no gene match. The CDR3 nucleotides are TGTGCCAGCAGTGGACAGGGGAAACAGCCCCAGCATTTT. This codes for CASSGQGKQPQHF.

A few counts support this clone. V usage is TRBV7-2 and J usage is TRBJ2-7; 9 bases align to TRBD2. The CDR3 sequence is 19 residues long. J lost 2 bases, V lost 5 bases, and 19 bases had no gene match. In germline, CDR1 is SGHTA, CDR2 FQGNSA. Here the CDR3 reads CASSRPTSGRAATAYEQYF. The CDR3, as DNA: TGTGCCAGCAGCAGGCCGACTAGCGGTCGCGCAGCCACAGCCTACGAGCAGTACTTC.

The V gene is TRBV9, the J gene TRBJ2-2; 14 bases fit TRBD2. The J segment lost 2 bases and the V segment lost 4 bases, leaving 4 bases of the junction unmatched. Germline values: CDR1 SGDLS, CDR2 YYNGEE. This CDR3 contains 17 residues. The CDR3 loop is CASSPGLAGANTGELFF. The CDR3 nucleotides read TGTGCCAGCAGCCCGGGACTAGCGGGGGCCAACACCGGGGAGCTGTTTTTT.

This chain uses TRBV23-1 with TRBJ1-6; D may be TRBD1 (5 bases). TRBV23-1 is an ORF for which the function is uncertain. Trimming pared 9 bases from V and 1 base from J, leaving 22 bases between. This CDR3 has 18 amino acids. CDR3 amino acids: CARGRGRSFGSYNSPLHF. The CDR3 bases are TGCGCCAGAGGTCGGGGGAGATCCTTTGGGTCCTATAATTCACCCCTCCACTTT.

The rearrangement links TRBV19 to TRBJ1-5; the match to TRBD1 covers 7 bases. This CDR3 has 15 amino acids. The J segment lost 6 bases and the V segment lost 4 bases, leaving 9 bases of the junction unmatched. Germline CDR1 and CDR2: LNHDA and SQIVND (reference sequence). This CDR3 reads CASSTAGGGRQPQHF. In nucleotides, the CDR3 is TGTGCCAGTAGTACCGCGGGAGGGGGCCGTCAGCCCCAGCATTTT.